This T cell receptor beta chain was profiled in a study of cytomegalovirus exposure and HLA in healthy donors (dated 2017 in TCRdb). Concerning the study at large: An earlier analysis of roughly 500 of the donors reported more than 250 Gb of sequence data and 117 million unique TCR beta sequences from about 180 million T cells. An early release covering some 640 HLA-typed donors comprised about 290 gigabases of sequencing data and 85 million or so unique TCR sequences. Among the roughly 390 genotyped donors, approximately 77% belonged to the genetic ancestry cluster associated with self-reported Caucasian donors. The aim of the study was to test whether cataloging public T cell receptors could identify signatures of past pathogen exposure. The study used immunosequencing to profile the T cell repertoires of approximately 650 subjects and linked those repertoires to cytomegalovirus serostatus. Along with the approximately 670-subject first cohort, a separate validation cohort of over a hundred different subjects was used. The study combined high-throughput TCR immunosequencing, statistical association of individual TCRs with disease status, and machine learning to predict cytomegalovirus infection status. A later analysis re-analyzed previously published TCR beta repertoires from about 600 donors and added high-resolution HLA genotyping to study TCR occurrence patterns. In the later analysis, no new phenotypic data were used to find candidate immune exposures; instead, reliance was placed on TCR beta sequences and their occurrence across donors. In an earlier analysis of 587 of the donors, high-throughput TCR beta sequencing was used to judge whether each TCR beta V gene segment behaved as functional or pseudogenic. Donor age, sex, ethnicity and CMV serostatus were collected together with the repertoire data. In a later genetic analysis, genome-wide SNP genotypes for 398 of the 666 donors were used, and that subset was treated as a discovery cohort. All discovery cohort repertoires had been generated on a single sequencing platform. Both class I and class II loci were covered by HLA typing, at four-digit resolution. The number of typed donors differed by locus: 629-630 for A, B, C, DRB1 and DQB1; some 540 for DQA1; some 590 for DPA1; and around 450 for DPB1. Because of strong linkage in the cohort, five DR-DQ haplotypes were treated as single units for association and clustering. Across 300 to 400 genotyped donors of the cohort, an average of about 240,000 unique TCR beta nucleotide sequences per donor were sequenced, and 15% to 20% of those sequences were non-productive. What the authors observed across the whole study: In the study, approximately 160 TCR beta chains were listed as associated with cytomegalovirus. According to a later analysis, parvovirus B19, influenza, CMV and Epstein-Barr virus appeared linked to several top co-occurrence clusters. A later analysis found that HLA-associated TCR beta chains were more clonally expanded and had lower generation probabilities than equally common non-associated chains. A later analysis found that most CMV-associated TCR beta chains appeared HLA-restricted, with HLA associations seemingly driven largely by CMV exposure. Because counts were too low, about 17 rarely observed V segments, including chromosome 9 orphons, were excluded from the earlier analysis of 587 of the donors. A group of highly shared sequence variants was considered likely to be a technical artifact of the sequencing pipeline. A later genetic analysis associated a missense DCLRE1C variant with V-gene and J-gene trimming of TCR beta chains, and an independent cohort replicated the association. In both the original and validation cohorts, the classifier was reported to diagnose cytomegalovirus status with high specificity and sensitivity. Linkage disequilibrium might explain the correlated functional status among segregating V segments, but an unknown experimental factor could not be ruled out. In a later analysis, around 15,000 TCR beta sequences were associated with specific HLA alleles at a false discovery rate of 0.05. The only immune exposure information available for the cohort was CMV serostatus. According to the authors, the approach could potentially be generalized to other disease states and immunological phenotypes. A further reported finding was that TCR beta sequences accurately predicted the HLA-A and HLA-B alleles for most subjects in the first cohort. In an earlier analysis of 587 of the donors, most TCR beta V segments were observed in productive rearrangements about 87% or about 30% of the time, broadly matching IMGT annotations. The 87-base-pair reads could not distinguish some IMGT-functional V segments, including TRBV6-2 and TRBV6-3, so those segments were excluded. A few of the identified cytomegalovirus-associated TCR beta chains were confirmed in vitro to be specific for cytomegalovirus antigens. When HLA alleles, especially DR and DQ, strongly co-occurred, TCR associations were difficult to assign to individual alleles. The presence/absence analyses assumed that sequencing depth was roughly uniform across donors, and that assumption may not be true. Because some donors lacked HLA typing at each locus, the association tests relied only on the typed subset. In a later genetic analysis, fewer N-insertions in productive TCRs were reported among donors in an Asian-associated ancestry cluster than the approximately 710-donor mean. The cohort was sequenced for TCR beta chains only, and without alpha or paired-chain data the features that could be detected were limited. Most TCR sequences were seen in very few donors, while some public TCRs were found in many individuals. In a later analysis, TCR association rates were found to vary across HLA loci, with the most associated TCRs seen for DRB1 alleles and the fewest for HLA-C alleles.

Library preparation used the immunoSEQ multiplex PCR assay. A mixture of 60 forward primers for TCR Vbeta segments and 13 reverse primers for TCR Jbeta segments was used in the multiplex PCR. The CDR3 region of rearranged TCR beta genes was amplified from genomic DNA by a multiplex PCR assay. Amplified TCR beta libraries were sequenced as 87-base-pair reads on the Illumina HiSeq System. In the original analysis: A later analysis tallied tens of millions of unique TCR beta chains across the approximately 670 repertoires, and some 10 million of those chains were shared by two or more donors. A nearest-neighbor algorithm error-corrected the raw reads and collapsed the reads into unique sequences, merging closely related sequences to remove PCR and sequencing errors. Alignment of CDR3 sequences to IMGT reference sequences was used to assign V, D and J gene segments. For a sequence to be retained, a match of at least six nucleotides to both a V gene segment and a J gene segment was required. Rearrangements were classified as productive when the CDR3 lacked stop codons and remained in frame with V and J, and all other rearrangements were classified as non-productive. CDR3 was defined by IMGT convention, running from the second conserved V-encoded cysteine to the conserved J-encoded phenylalanine. The earlier analysis of 587 of the donors excluded sequences that lacked an unambiguous match to a single V gene segment. In an earlier analysis of approximately 560 of the donors, a V segment was called functional when productive rearrangements were above 56.7%, and segregating when the standard deviation between donors exceeded 5%. A statistical classification framework was developed to diagnose cytomegalovirus status using the catalog of TCR beta chain sequences. A later analysis assigned V and J genes by comparing TCR nucleotide sequences with IMGT/GENE-DB human TR gene sequences. A later analysis assigned CDR3 sequences and most-parsimonious VDJ recombination scenarios with the TCRdist pipeline. In a later analysis, every TCR beta chain was defined by the combination of its CDR3 amino acid sequence and its V-gene family, and reads without a unique V-gene family were dropped. A later analysis removed nearly 600 highly shared, low-generation-probability nucleotide sequences to deal with suspected cross-contamination and a sequencing artifact. For each public chain, a later analysis derived a clonal expansion index from normalized ranks of inferred template counts within each repertoire. In a later analysis, generation probabilities were computed using a VDJ recombination model fitted to out-of-frame rearrangements, and the results were checked against IGoR. In a later analysis, TCR-TCR, TCR-HLA and TCR-CMV co-occurrence was scored with hypergeometric tests, and a repertoire-size bias correction was applied to TCR pairs. False discovery rates were estimated in a later analysis by permuting HLA or CMV assignments 20 times. A later analysis grouped co-occurring TCRs with DBSCAN, adding TCRdist sequence similarity when clustering within HLA-allele-positive subsets. Co-occurrence clustering excluded repertoires with fewer than 30,000 or more than 120,000 public chains, plus five with anomalous nucleotide sharing. This is the immuneACCESS table as TCRdb keeps it, with only in-frame sequences that have V and J called. A part of the clones is gone; compared with another copy, unresolved V genes explain less than half, and the rest is unexplained. V and J calls and clone size are as listed in that table; D and trimming were resolved from the DNA. The sample table shows 150,000 or so clones, and over 75% are seen once. Of the sample, 5.5% to 6% falls within the top ten clones.

CDR1 and CDR2 are read off the germline V gene (reference sequence) as MNHEY and SMNVEV. CDR3 length: 14 amino acids, cysteine to phenylalanine. The kept DNA is CDR3 alone, 42 bases in frame from the first base. For this chain, trimming is 5 bases at the V end and 7 bases at the J end, and the number of junction bases without a gene match is 7. The cohort consisted of hundreds of healthy bone marrow donors. Cohort members were all nominally healthy when sampled, although unrecorded immune exposures were likely present. The donor tested CMV seropositive, placing the donor among the 250 to 300 seropositive members of the cohort. A peripheral blood sample was collected from each donor, and TCR beta sequencing was performed on peripheral blood mononuclear cells. The Qiagen DNeasy Blood Extraction Kit was used to extract genomic DNA from the blood cell samples. There are a few counts of this clone. Its antigen specificity is not known. Base qualities are missing; no much larger clone stands one base away.

Sequenced material: PBMCs. This sequence originates from a man aged 30-40 years in good health and CMV-seropositive. The V gene is TRBV27 and the J gene is TRBJ1-4; 7 middle bases align to TRBD1. The CDR3 protein sequence reads: CASSPRTGGEKLFF. The nucleotide sequence is given as TGTGCCAGCAGTCCCAGGACAGGAGGTGAAAAACTGTTTTTT.